These T cell receptor beta chains were read from a single sample in a study of blood T cell repertoires in COVID-19. TCRdb's copy holds only in-frame clones and misses some; the assay was immunoSEQ multiplex PCR. Counted here are about 280,000 clones, roughly four fifths occurring once; the ten biggest clones make up approximately 5%. The specimen sequenced was PBMCs or T cells enriched from blood (not recorded which). These receptors came from a man aged 35 to 55 who had been exposed to COVID-19. Each CDR3 is given with its conserved first and last residue. The order of the fields is CDR3 DNA, CDR3 protein, D gene, clone size, V gene, J gene. D genes are given only for firm matches. The listing skips clone size in some rows; elsewhere it reads once, few, many or a size class.

TGTGCCAGCATGGCAAACAGGGTTACTGAAGCTTTCTTT	CASMANRVTEAFF	.	.	TRBV5-6	TRBJ1-1
TGTGCCAGCCGGCCGGGGGTTGAGAGTAACACTGAAGCTTTCTTT	CASRPGVESNTEAFF	.	.	TRBV2	TRBJ1-1
TGTGCCAGCAGTGAAGGGGCTAGCGGTTACGAGCAGTACTTC	CASSEGASGYEQYF	TRBD2	.	TRBV6-1	TRBJ2-7
TGTGCCATCAAGGGAACTAGCGGGAATGAGCAGTTCTTC	CAIKGTSGNEQFF	TRBD2	.	TRBV10-3	TRBJ2-1
TGTGCCAGTAGTATAGTAAACAGGGGAGGAGTGGAGACCCAGTACTTC	CASSIVNRGGVETQYF	.	.	TRBV19	TRBJ2-5
TGTGCCAGCTCATCGGGCAGGGTAGATGAGCAGTTCTTC	CASSSGRVDEQFF	.	.	TRBV18	TRBJ2-1
TGCGCCAGCAGCCTGAGTAGCGGGAGGGACTACGAGCAGTACTTC	CASSLSSGRDYEQYF	TRBD2	once	TRBV5-1	TRBJ2-7
TGTGCCAGCTCACTCGGGGACAAAGAGACCCAGTACTTC	CASSLGDKETQYF	.	once	TRBV18	TRBJ2-5
TGCAGCGTCGAAGGGCGGAGCTACAATGAGCAGTTCTTC	CSVEGRSYNEQFF	.	.	TRBV29-1	TRBJ2-1
TGCGCCAGCAGCTTCTCACTGAATGAGCAGTTCTTC	CASSFSLNEQFF	.	.	TRBV10-2	TRBJ2-1
TGTGCCAGCAGTGCCCTTCTAGCGGGAGGAGACAATGAGCAGTTCTTC	CASSALLAGGDNEQFF	TRBD2	.	TRBV6-1	TRBJ2-1
TGTGCCAGCACCACCGGGGGGTGGGAAGAGACCCAGTACTTC	CASTTGGWEETQYF	TRBD2	.	TRBV6-5	TRBJ2-5
TGTGCCAGCAGCCCAGCGACAGGGGGGTATCAGCCCCAGCATTTT	CASSPATGGYQPQHF	TRBD1	.	TRBV7-8	TRBJ1-5
TGTGCCAGCAGTTTAACTTCCCCCGGACAGGGTGTGGGCTATGGCTACACCTTC	CASSLTSPGQGVGYGYTF	TRBD1	.	TRBV27	TRBJ1-2
TGTGCCAGCAGCGTAGGACCCAGGGTGTCTGAAGCTTTCTTT	CASSVGPRVSEAFF	.	.	TRBV9	TRBJ1-1
TGTGCCAGCAGCCGGGACAATAATTCACCCCTCCACTTT	CASSRDNNSPLHF	.	.	TRBV3-1/TRBV3-2	TRBJ1-6
TGTGCCTGCTCGGGGGATGCTAAGAAGACAGGGGGAAACACCATATATTTT	CACSGDAKKTGGNTIYF	TRBD1	.	TRBV30	TRBJ1-3
TGTGCCAGCAGCCAAGATTGGAGGAGCACAGATACGCAGTATTTT	CASSQDWRSTDTQYF	.	.	TRBV14	TRBJ2-3
TGTGCCAGTAGTATCCTAGACAGGCTGGGTAATCAGCCCCAGCATTTT	CASSILDRLGNQPQHF	.	.	TRBV19	TRBJ1-5
TGTGCCAGCTCACTGAGCAGACAGAACACTGAAGCTTTCTTT	CASSLSRQNTEAFF	.	.	TRBV18	TRBJ1-1
TGTGCCTGGAGGAAACTCATATCCGGTCACGAAGCTTTCTTT	CAWRKLISGHEAFF	.	.	TRBV30	TRBJ1-1
TGTGCCAGCAGTCCCGTCCCAGATACGCAGTATTTT	CASSPVPDTQYF	.	.	TRBV6-5	TRBJ2-3
TGTGCCAGCAGCTTAAATACCTACTCCTACGAGCAGTACTTC	CASSLNTYSYEQYF	.	few	TRBV7-6	TRBJ2-7
TGTGCCAGCAGTGAGTTAATAGGGGACATCTCCTACGAGCAGTACTTC	CASSELIGDISYEQYF	.	many	TRBV25-1	TRBJ2-7
TGTGCCAGCTCTTGGGGGACAGGCTACCAAGAGACCCAGTACTTC	CASSWGTGYQETQYF	TRBD1	.	TRBV18	TRBJ2-5
TGTGCCATCAGCACCAAGCAGACAACGAACACCGGGGAGCTGTTTTTT	CAISTKQTTNTGELFF	.	.	TRBV10-3	TRBJ2-2
TGTGCCAGCAGCTTCCCGTCGGGCAATGAGCAGTTCTTC	CASSFPSGNEQFF	.	.	TRBV7-9	TRBJ2-1